Listed here are 14 T cell receptor beta chains from one sample, sequenced in a study of cytomegalovirus exposure and HLA in healthy donors. PCR employed 60 Vbeta and 13 Jbeta primers. TCRdb's table, derived via immunoSEQ multiplex PCR, lists solely in-frame clones and lacks some. The profile shows some 130,000 clones, over 70% of them singletons. Sequencing used PBMCs. These receptor sequences come from a man younger than 45 in good health and CMV-seronegative.

The V gene is TRBV19, the J gene TRBJ2-3, with TRBD1 matching 7 bases. The length of the CDR3 is 16 residues. Germline-derived CDR1 and CDR2 are LNHDA and SQIVND (reference sequence). The V and J ends lost 5 bases and 1 base, in that order; junction bases with no gene match: 9. In DNA form, the CDR3 reads TGTGCCAGTAGTCCCAGGACAGGCAGGGGCACAGATACGCAGTATTTT. Protein product: CASSPRTGRGTDTQYF.

This chain connects TRBV7-9 to TRBJ1-6; D gene unclear. Germline CDR1 SEHNR, CDR2 FQNEAQ (reference sequence). Trimming removed 5 bases from V and 5 bases from J, with 4 bases in between. The CDR3 loop spans 12 amino acids. CDR3 sequence (DNA): TGTGCCAGCAGCCACAATAATTCACCCCTCCACTTT. Translating it yields CASSHNNSPLHF.

This rearrangement joins TRBV18 to TRBJ2-7, with TRBD1 as a possible D gene (5 bases). The CDR3 has 13 residues. Trimming stripped 2 bases from V and 5 bases from J, with 10 bases between. The germline CDR1 and CDR2 sequences are KGHSH and LQKENI. This CDR3 is CASSPGKGDEQYF. The CDR3 DNA follows: TGTGCCAGCTCACCAGGAAAAGGGGACGAGCAGTACTTC.

This chain connects TRBV7-9 to TRBJ2-7, with D perhaps TRBD2 (6 bases). This CDR3 contains 16 residues. Trimming took off 5 bases at V and 5 bases at J, with 22 bases between the two ends. The germline gives CDR1 SEHNR, CDR2 FQNEAQ (reference sequence). CDR3 nucleotides: TGTGCCAGCAGCCCCCTTCCCCCACGCGGGATTAACGAGCAGTACTTC. The encoded protein is CASSPLPPRGINEQYF. Using reference TRBV7-9 and TRBJ2-7 for the parts outside the CDR3, the full variable domain is DTGVSQNPRHKITKRGQNVTFRCDPISEHNRLYWYRQTLGQGPEFLTYFQNEAQLEKSRLLSDRFSAERPKGSFSTLEIQRTEQGDSAMYLCASSPLPPRGINEQYFGPGTRLTVT.

The rearrangement joins TRBV18 to TRBJ2-7, with D hard to call. CDR3 length: 13 residues. V lost 5 bases to trimming and J lost 6 bases, with 14 bases between them. CDR1 is KGHSH and CDR2 is LQKENI in the germline V gene. The CDR3 region is CASSRSFVVEQYF. CDR3 DNA: TGTGCCAGCTCAAGGAGTTTTGTCGTCGAGCAGTACTTC.

The chain carries TRBV5-1 and TRBJ2-1; 8 bases are a match to TRBD2. Germline CDR1 reads SGHRS; CDR2 reads YFSETQ. The ends lost 5 bases at V and 0 bases at J; junction bases unmatched: 4. The CDR3 is made up of 15 amino acids. CDR3 residues: CASRGSGDSYNEQFF. The CDR3 nucleotides are TGCGCCAGCAGGGGTAGCGGGGACTCCTACAATGAGCAGTTCTTC.

J is TRBJ2-1 and V is TRBV7-6; a weak D match, TRBD2 (5 bases). The CDR3 contains 14 residues. Germline assignment: CDR1 SGHVS and CDR2 FNYEAQ. Trimming pared 3 bases from V and 5 bases from J, leaving 11 bases between. For the CDR3, the DNA is TGTGCCAGCAGCTTCGGGATTTCAAACAATGAGCAGTTCTTC. Amino acid sequence: CASSFGISNNEQFF.

V usage is TRBV10-3 and J usage is TRBJ2-2; TRBD2 aligns across 7 bases. The junction had 8 bases not matched to a gene; V was cut back by 7 bases and J by 6 bases. The germline gives CDR1 ENHRY, CDR2 SYGVKD. This CDR3 has 14 amino acids. CDR3 sequence (DNA): TGTGCCATCATCGCGGGAGATAACGCCGGGGAGCTGTTTTTT. Protein: CAIIAGDNAGELFF.

The chain couples TRBV18 to TRBJ1-1, with D possibly being TRBD1 (6 bases). V dropped 4 bases and J dropped 8 bases, with 11 bases sitting between them. CDR3 length equals 12 residues. Germline CDR1 KGHSH, CDR2 LQKENI. CDR3 DNA: TGTGCCAGCTCACTCGGACAGACAGAAGCTTTCTTT. It yields the protein CASSLGQTEAFF.

The chain uses TRBV29-1 and TRBJ2-3, with 14 bases lining up with TRBD2. The length of the CDR3 is 17 residues. Germline V CDR1 and CDR2: SQVTM, ANQGSEA. The trim removed 6 bases at V and 1 base at J, leaving 9 bases unmatched. The CDR3 nucleotides are TGCAGCGTCGATGGACTAGCGGGAGGAGACGGCACAGATACGCAGTATTTT. It is translated as CSVDGLAGGDGTDTQYF.

The chain is built from TRBV28 and TRBJ2-5, with D possibly TRBD2 on 5 matching bases. Germline V gene data show CDR1 as MDHEN and CDR2 as SYDVKM. V dropped 7 bases and J dropped 4 bases, with 7 bases sitting between them. The CDR3 length is 11 residues. CDR3 loop: CASTLAETQYF. In DNA, the CDR3 is TGTGCCAGCACCCTAGCAGAGACCCAGTACTTC.

This clone was seen a handful of times. The chain recombines TRBV30 with TRBJ1-1, with TRBD1 matching 7 bases. V dropped 2 bases and J dropped 0; count of bases not matched to a gene: 9. Germline assignment: CDR1 GTSNPN and CDR2 SVGIG (reference sequence). The CDR3 consists of 16 residues. CDR3 bases: TGTGCCTGGAGTTTTGACAGGGCGACAATGAACACTGAAGCTTTCTTT. Its translation: CAWSFDRATMNTEAFF.

This clone has only one observation. The rearrangement links TRBV10-2 to TRBJ1-2; TRBD1 agrees at 7 bases. The CDR3 has 14 amino acids. Germline assignment: CDR1 WSHSY and CDR2 SAAADI. After removal of 6 bases from V and 4 bases from J, the junction contained 8 bases not matched to a gene. The DNA of the CDR3 is TGCGCCAGCAGCGGGACAGCGCGCTTCTATGGCTACACCTTC. It encodes CASSGTARFYGYTF.

The chain uses TRBV7-9 and TRBJ1-4; 7 bases match TRBD1. CDR1 is SEHNR, CDR2 FQNEAQ, per germline (reference sequence). CDR3 length equals 15 residues. The J segment lost 0 bases and the V segment lost 5 bases, leaving 3 bases of the junction unmatched. CDR3: CASSPQGATNEKLFF. For the CDR3, the DNA is TGTGCCAGCAGCCCCCAGGGGGCAACTAATGAAAAACTGTTTTTT. The full variable domain, in which reference TRBV7-9 and TRBJ1-4 provide the parts outside the CDR3, is DTGVSQNPRHKITKRGQNVTFRCDPISEHNRLYWYRQTLGQGPEFLTYFQNEAQLEKSRLLSDRFSAERPKGSFSTLEIQRTEQGDSAMYLCASSPQGATNEKLFFGSGTQLSVL.